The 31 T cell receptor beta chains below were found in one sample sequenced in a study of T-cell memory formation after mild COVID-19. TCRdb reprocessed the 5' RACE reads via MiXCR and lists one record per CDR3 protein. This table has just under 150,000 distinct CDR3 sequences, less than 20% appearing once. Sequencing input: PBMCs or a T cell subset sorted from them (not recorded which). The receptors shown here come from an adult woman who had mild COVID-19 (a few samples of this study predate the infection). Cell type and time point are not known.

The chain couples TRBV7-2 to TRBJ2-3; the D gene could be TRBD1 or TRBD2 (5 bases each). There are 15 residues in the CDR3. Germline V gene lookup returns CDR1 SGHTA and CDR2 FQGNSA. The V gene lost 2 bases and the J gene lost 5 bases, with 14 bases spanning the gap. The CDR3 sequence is CASSLQAARGDTQYF. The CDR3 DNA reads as TGTGCCAGCAGCTTACAAGCGGCAAGGGGAGATACGCAGTATTTT. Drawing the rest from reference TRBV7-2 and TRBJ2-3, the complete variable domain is GAGVSQSPSNKVTEKGKDVELRCDPISGHTALYWYRQSLGQGLEFLIYFQGNSAPDKSGLPSDRFSAERTGGSVSTLTIQRTQQEDSAVYLCASSLQAARGDTQYFGPGTRLTVL.

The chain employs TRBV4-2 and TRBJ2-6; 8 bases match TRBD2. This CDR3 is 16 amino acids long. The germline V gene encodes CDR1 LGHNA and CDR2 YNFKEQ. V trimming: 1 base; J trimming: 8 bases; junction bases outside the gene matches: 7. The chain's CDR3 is CASSQGGAGATNVLTF. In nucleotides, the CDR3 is TGTGCCAGCAGCCAAGGAGGAGCGGGGGCGACCAACGTCCTGACTTTC.

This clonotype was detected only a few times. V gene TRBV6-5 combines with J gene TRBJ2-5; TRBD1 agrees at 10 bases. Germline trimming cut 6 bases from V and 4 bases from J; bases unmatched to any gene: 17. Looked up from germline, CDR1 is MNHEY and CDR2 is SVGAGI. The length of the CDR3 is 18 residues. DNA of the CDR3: TGTGCCAGCAGACGATACGGACAGGGGGTTACCCTTGTAGAGACCCAGTACTTC. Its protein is CASRRYGQGVTLVETQYF.

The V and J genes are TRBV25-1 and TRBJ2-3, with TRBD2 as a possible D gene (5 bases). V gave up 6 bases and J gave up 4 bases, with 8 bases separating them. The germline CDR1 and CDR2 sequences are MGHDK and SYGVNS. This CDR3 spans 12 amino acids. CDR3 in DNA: TGTGCCAGCAGGAAGGGAGCAGATACGCAGTATTTT. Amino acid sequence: CASRKGADTQYF.

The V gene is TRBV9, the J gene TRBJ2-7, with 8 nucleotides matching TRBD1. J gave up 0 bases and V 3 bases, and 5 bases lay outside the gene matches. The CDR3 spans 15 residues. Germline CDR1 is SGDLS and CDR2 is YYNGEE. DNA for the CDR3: TGTGCCAGCAGCGGGGGACAGGCTAGCTCCTACGAGCAGTACTTC. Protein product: CASSGGQASSYEQYF. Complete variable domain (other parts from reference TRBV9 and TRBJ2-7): DSGVTQTPKHLITATGQRVTLRCSPRSGDLSVYWYQQSLDQGLQFLIQYYNGEERAKGNILERFSAQQFPDLHSELNLSSLELGDSALYFCASSGGQASSYEQYFGPGTRLTVT.

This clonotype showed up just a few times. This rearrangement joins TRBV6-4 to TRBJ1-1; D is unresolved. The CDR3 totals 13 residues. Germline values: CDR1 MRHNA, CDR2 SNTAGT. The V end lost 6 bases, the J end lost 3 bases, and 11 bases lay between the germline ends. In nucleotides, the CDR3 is TGTGCCAGCAGCCGCGAAGGATACACTGAAGCTTTCTTT. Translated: CASSREGYTEAFF.

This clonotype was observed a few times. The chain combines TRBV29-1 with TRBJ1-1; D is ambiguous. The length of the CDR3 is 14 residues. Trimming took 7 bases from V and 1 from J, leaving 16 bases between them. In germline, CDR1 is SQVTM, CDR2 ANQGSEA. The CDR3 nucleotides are TGCAGCGCGTATTCAAGGAGTCGGAACACTGAAGCTTTCTTT. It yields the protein CSAYSRSRNTEAFF.

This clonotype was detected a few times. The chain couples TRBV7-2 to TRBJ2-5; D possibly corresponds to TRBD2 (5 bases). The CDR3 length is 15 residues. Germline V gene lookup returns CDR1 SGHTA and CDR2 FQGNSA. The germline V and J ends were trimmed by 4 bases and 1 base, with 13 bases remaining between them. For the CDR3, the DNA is TGTGCCAGCAGCTCCGCTCCGGGATCCCAAGAGACCCAGTACTTC. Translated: CASSSAPGSQETQYF.

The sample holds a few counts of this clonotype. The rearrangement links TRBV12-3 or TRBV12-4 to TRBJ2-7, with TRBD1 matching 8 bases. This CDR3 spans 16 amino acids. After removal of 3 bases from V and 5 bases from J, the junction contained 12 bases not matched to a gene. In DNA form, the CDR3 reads TGTGCCAGCAGTTTCCTTTTCGGGACAGGCAAAAACGAGCAGTACTTC. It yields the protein CASSFLFGTGKNEQYF.

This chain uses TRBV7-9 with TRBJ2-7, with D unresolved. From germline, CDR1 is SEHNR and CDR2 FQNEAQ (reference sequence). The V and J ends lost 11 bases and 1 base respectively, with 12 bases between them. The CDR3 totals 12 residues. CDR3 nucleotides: TGTGCCTCCGGGCCTTGGTCCTACGAGCAGTACTTC. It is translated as CASGPWSYEQYF. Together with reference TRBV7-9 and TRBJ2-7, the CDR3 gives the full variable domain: DTGVSQNPRHKITKRGQNVTFRCDPISEHNRLYWYRQTLGQGPEFLTYFQNEAQLEKSRLLSDRFSAERPKGSFSTLEIQRTEQGDSAMYLCASGPWSYEQYFGPGTRLTVT.

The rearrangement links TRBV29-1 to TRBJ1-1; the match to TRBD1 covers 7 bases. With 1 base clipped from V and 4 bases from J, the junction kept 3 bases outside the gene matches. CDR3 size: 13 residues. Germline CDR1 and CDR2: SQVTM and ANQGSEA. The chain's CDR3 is CSVEVSGGTEAFF. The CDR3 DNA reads TGCAGCGTTGAAGTTTCAGGGGGCACTGAAGCTTTCTTT.

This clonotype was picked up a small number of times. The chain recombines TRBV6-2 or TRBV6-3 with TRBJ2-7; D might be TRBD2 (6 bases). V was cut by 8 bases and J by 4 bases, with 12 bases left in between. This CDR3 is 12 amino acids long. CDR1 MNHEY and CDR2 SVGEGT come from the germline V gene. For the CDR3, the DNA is TGTGCCAGCGGGGACTCTGTATACGAGCAGTACTTC. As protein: CASGDSVYEQYF.

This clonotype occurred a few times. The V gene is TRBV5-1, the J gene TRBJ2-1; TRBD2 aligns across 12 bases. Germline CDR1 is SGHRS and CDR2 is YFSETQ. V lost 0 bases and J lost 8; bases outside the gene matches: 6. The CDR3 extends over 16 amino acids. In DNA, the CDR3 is TGCGCCAGCAGCTTGGAGACTAGCGGGGGTGTGCATGAGCAGTTCTTC. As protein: CASSLETSGGVHEQFF. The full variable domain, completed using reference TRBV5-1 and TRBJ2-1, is KAGVTQTPRYLIKTRGQQVTLSCSPISGHRSVSWYQQTPGQGLQFLFEYFSETQRNKGNFPGRFSGRQFSNSRSEMNVSTLELGDSALYLCASSLETSGGVHEQFFGPGTRLTVL.

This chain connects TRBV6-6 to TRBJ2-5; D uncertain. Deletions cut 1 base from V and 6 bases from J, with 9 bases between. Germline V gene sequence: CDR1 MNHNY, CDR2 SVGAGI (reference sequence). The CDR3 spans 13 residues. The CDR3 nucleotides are TGTGCCAGCAGTTACTTGGAGAAACAGACCCAGTACTTC. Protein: CASSYLEKQTQYF.

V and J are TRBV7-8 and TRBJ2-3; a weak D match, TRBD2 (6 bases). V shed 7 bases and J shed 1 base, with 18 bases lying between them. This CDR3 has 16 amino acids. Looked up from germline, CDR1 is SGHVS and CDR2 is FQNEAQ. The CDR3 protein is CASNPVGTGRTDTQYF. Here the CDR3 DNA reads TGTGCCAGCAATCCCGTAGGGACTGGCCGCACAGATACGCAGTATTTT.

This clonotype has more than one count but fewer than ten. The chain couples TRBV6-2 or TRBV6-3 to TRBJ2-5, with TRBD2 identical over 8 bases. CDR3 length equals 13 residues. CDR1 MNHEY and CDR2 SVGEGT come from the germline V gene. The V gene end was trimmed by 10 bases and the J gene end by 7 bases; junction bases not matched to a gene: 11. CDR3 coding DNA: TGTGCCATCGGACTAGCCTTTGGGGGGACCCAGTACTTC. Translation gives CAIGLAFGGTQYF.

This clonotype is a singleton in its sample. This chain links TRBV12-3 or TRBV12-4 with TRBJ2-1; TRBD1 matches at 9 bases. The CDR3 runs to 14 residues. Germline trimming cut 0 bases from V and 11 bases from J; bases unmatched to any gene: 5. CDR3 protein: CASSLAGTGRKQFF. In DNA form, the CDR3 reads TGTGCCAGCAGTTTAGCCGGGACAGGGCGAAAGCAGTTCTTC.

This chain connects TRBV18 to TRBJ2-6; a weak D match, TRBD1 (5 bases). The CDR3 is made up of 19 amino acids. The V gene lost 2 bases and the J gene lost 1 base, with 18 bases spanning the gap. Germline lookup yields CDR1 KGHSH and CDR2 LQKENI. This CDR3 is CASSPSSIPAGSGANVLTF. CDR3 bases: TGTGCCAGCTCACCATCATCCATACCAGCAGGGTCTGGGGCCAACGTCCTGACTTTC.

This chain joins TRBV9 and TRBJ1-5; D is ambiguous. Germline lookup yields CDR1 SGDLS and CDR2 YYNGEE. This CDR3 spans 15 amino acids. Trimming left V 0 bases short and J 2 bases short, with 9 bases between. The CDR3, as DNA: TGTGCCAGCAGCGTAGGGACCGTAGGCAATCAGCCCCAGCATTTT. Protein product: CASSVGTVGNQPQHF.

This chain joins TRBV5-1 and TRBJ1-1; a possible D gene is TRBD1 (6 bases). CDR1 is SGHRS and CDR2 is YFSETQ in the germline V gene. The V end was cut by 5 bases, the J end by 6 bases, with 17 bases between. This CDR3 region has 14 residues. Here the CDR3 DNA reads TGCGCCAGCAGATTGAAAGGGACACCCCCTGAAGCTTTCTTT. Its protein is CASRLKGTPPEAFF.

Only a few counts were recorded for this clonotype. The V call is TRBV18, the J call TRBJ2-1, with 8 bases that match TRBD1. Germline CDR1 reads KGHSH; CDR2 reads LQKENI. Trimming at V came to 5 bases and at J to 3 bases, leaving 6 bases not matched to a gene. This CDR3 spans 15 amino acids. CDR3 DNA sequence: TGTGCCAGCTCAGGAGGGGACAGGTACTACAATGAGCAGTTCTTC. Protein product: CASSGGDRYYNEQFF.

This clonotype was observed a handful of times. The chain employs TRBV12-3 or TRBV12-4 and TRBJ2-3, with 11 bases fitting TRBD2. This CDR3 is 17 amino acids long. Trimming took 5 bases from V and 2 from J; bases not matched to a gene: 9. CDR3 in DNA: TGTGCCAGCAGTCCGGTAGCGGGAGGGCCTAACACAGATACGCAGTATTTT. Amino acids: CASSPVAGGPNTDTQYF.

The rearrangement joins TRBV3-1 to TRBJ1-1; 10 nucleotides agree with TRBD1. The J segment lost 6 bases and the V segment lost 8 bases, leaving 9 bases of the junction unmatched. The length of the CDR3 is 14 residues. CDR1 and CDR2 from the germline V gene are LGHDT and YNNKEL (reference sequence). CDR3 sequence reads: CASCSGTGVSEAFF. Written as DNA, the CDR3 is TGTGCCAGCTGTTCCGGGACAGGGGTGTCTGAAGCTTTCTTT.

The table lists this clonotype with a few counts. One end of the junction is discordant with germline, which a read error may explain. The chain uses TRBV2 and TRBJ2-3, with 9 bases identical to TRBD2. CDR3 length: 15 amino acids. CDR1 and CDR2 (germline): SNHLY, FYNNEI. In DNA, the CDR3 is TGTGCCAGCAATGAAGCGGGGGGCGGCACAGATACGCAGTATTTT. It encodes CASNEAGGGTDTQYF.

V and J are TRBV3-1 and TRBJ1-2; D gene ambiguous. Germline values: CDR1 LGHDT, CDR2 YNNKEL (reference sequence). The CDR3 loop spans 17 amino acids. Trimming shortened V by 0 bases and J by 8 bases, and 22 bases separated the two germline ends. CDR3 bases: TGTGCCAGCAGCCAAGATAAGGGTGGTAGGCGTAAAGGAGGCTACACCTTC. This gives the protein CASSQDKGGRRKGGYTF.

The CDR3 nucleotides are TGTGCCAGCAATCTCAGGGGACAGGGGTTTTATGAGCAGTTCTTC. Its protein product is CASNLRGQGFYEQFF. The V and J genes are TRBV28 and TRBJ2-1; 10 bases line up with TRBD1. V gave up 7 bases and J gave up 8 bases; unmatched junction bases: 11. The germline gives CDR1 MDHEN, CDR2 SYDVKM. The CDR3 runs to 15 residues.

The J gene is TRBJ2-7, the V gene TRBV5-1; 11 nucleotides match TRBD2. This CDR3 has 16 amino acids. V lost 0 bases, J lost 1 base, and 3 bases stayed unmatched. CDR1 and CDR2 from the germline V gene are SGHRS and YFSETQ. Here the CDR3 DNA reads TGCGCCAGCAGCTTGGGGGCTAGCGGGGGGTCCTACGAGCAGTACTTC. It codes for CASSLGASGGSYEQYF.

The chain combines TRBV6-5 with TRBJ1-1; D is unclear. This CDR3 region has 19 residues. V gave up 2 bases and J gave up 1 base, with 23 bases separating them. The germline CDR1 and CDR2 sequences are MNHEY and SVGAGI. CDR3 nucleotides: TGTGCCAGCAGTTACATCGGTGGGGATTGGGTCAGAAAGAACACTGAAGCTTTCTTT. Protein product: CASSYIGGDWVRKNTEAFF.

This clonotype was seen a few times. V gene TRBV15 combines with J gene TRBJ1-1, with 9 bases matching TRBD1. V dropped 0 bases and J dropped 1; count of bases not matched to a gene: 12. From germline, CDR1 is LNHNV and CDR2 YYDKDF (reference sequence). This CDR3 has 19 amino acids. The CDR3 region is CATSREGPRTGAENTEAFF. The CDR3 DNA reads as TGTGCCACCAGCAGAGAAGGGCCCAGGACAGGGGCCGAGAACACTGAAGCTTTCTTT.

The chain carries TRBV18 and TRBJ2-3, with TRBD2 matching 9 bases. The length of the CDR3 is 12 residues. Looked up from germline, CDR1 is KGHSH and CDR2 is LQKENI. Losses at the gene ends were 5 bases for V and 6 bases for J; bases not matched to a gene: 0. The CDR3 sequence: CASSGLADTQYF. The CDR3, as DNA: TGTGCCAGCTCAGGACTAGCGGATACGCAGTATTTT. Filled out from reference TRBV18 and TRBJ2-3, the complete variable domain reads NAGVMQNPRHLVRRRGQEARLRCSPMKGHSHVYWYRQLPEEGLKFMVYLQKENIIDESGMPKERFSAEFPKEGPSILRIQQVVRGDSAAYFCASSGLADTQYFGPGTRLTVL.

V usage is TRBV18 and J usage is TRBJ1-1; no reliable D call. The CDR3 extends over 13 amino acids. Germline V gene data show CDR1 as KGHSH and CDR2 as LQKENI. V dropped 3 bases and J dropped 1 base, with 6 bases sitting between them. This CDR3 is CASSPNWNTEAFF. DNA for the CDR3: TGTGCCAGCTCACCGAACTGGAACACTGAAGCTTTCTTT.